The 23 T cell receptor beta chains below were found in one sample sequenced in a study of T cells after yellow fever vaccination. TCRdb recomputed calls from the 5' RACE reads with MiXCR, one row per CDR3 protein. Of 250,000 or so distinct CDR3 sequences in the sample, 6.9% are singletons; the top ten hold around 0.9%. The material was CD4+ T cells sorted from PBMCs, obtained 15 days after the yellow fever booster vaccination. The source of these receptors is a man aged 25-45 years who received the YFV17D yellow fever vaccine.

This clonotype has a count of ten or more. J is TRBJ2-5 and V is TRBV7-6, with 8 positions matching TRBD1. J was trimmed by 3 bases and V by 1 base; bases with no gene match: 4. The CDR3 contains 15 residues. From germline, CDR1 is SGHVS and CDR2 FNYEAQ. The CDR3 reads CASSLDQGQEETQYF. The CDR3 bases are TGTGCCAGCAGCTTAGATCAGGGACAGGAAGAGACCCAGTACTTC. The full variable domain, its missing parts supplied by reference TRBV7-6 and TRBJ2-5, is GAGVSQSPRYKVTKRGQDVALRCDPISGHVSLYWYRQALGQGPEFLTYFNYEAQQDKSGLPNDRFSAERPEGSISTLTIQRTEQRDSAMYRCASSLDQGQEETQYFGPGTRLLVL.

Ten or more counts support this clonotype. This rearrangement joins TRBV3-1 to TRBJ2-2; D may be TRBD1 or TRBD2 (5 bases each). Trimming removed 3 bases from V and 7 bases from J, with 12 bases in between. Germline CDR1 and CDR2: LGHDT and YNNKEL (reference sequence). This CDR3 region has 14 residues. DNA for the CDR3: TGTGCCAGCAGCCAGCCAGTGGGGGTCGGGGAGCTGTTTTTT. It yields the protein CASSQPVGVGELFF.

There are a few counts of this clonotype. This chain links TRBV29-1 with TRBJ2-5; no clear D gene. V was pared by 7 bases and J by 5 bases, with 14 bases between. The CDR3 contains 12 residues. CDR1 and CDR2 (germline): SQVTM, ANQGSEA. This CDR3 reads CSGKDGRETQYF. The CDR3 DNA is TGCAGCGGGAAGGACGGGCGGGAGACCCAGTACTTC.

The rearrangement joins TRBV20-1 to TRBJ2-7; D is uncertain. The CDR3 spans 13 residues. Deletions cut 4 bases from V and 1 base from J, with 11 bases between. Per germline, CDR1 DFQATT and CDR2 SNEGSKA (reference sequence). The CDR3 here is CSAIFDRSYEQYF. DNA for the CDR3: TGCAGTGCTATTTTCGACCGTTCCTACGAGCAGTACTTC.

This rearrangement joins TRBV5-1 to TRBJ2-5; D remains ambiguous. The germline V gene encodes CDR1 SGHRS and CDR2 YFSETQ. The CDR3 totals 13 residues. The germline V and J ends were trimmed by 0 bases and 4 bases, with 7 bases remaining between them. The CDR3 loop reads CASSLAKGETQYF. For the CDR3, the DNA is TGCGCCAGCAGCTTGGCGAAGGGAGAGACCCAGTACTTC.

This clonotype occurred a few times. The J gene is TRBJ1-1, the V gene TRBV18; D is unclear. In germline, CDR1 is KGHSH, CDR2 LQKENI. The ends were cut back, 1 base at V and 10 bases at J, with 16 bases in the middle. The CDR3 loop spans 14 amino acids. CDR3 coding DNA: TGTGCCAGCTCACCACAAGGGTCAGTAGTGGGAGCTTTCTTT. This translates into CASSPQGSVVGAFF. Full variable domain (missing parts from reference TRBV18 and TRBJ1-1): NAGVMQNPRHLVRRRGQEARLRCSPMKGHSHVYWYRQLPEEGLKFMVYLQKENIIDESGMPKERFSAEFPKEGPSILRIQQVVRGDSAAYFCASSPQGSVVGAFFGQGTRLTVV.

The rearrangement uses TRBV6-5 and TRBJ1-2; D might be TRBD1 (6 bases). Germline lookup yields CDR1 MNHEY and CDR2 SVGAGI. V was trimmed by 2 bases and J by 6 bases, leaving 16 bases between them. The CDR3 runs to 15 residues. The DNA of the CDR3 is TGTGCCAGCAGTTACACTCGCCGGGACAAAAATGGCTACACCTTC. Its translation: CASSYTRRDKNGYTF.

J is TRBJ2-5 and V is TRBV29-1, with no clear D. In germline, CDR1 is SQVTM, CDR2 ANQGSEA. The CDR3 runs to 10 residues. Trimming removed 2 bases from V and 5 bases from J, with 3 bases in between. The CDR3 region is CSVERETQYF. CDR3 nucleotides: TGCAGCGTTGAAAGGGAGACCCAGTACTTC.

This clonotype was seen at least ten times. This rearrangement joins TRBV5-1 to TRBJ1-5; a weak D match, TRBD1 (6 bases). The CDR3 extends over 15 amino acids. Trimming removed 1 base from V and 7 bases from J, with 15 bases in between. Germline V lookup: CDR1 SGHRS, CDR2 YFSETQ. The CDR3 DNA reads TGCGCCAGCAGCTTGATGGGCAGGGGAAACCAGCCCCAGCATTTT. Translation: CASSLMGRGNQPQHF.

The chain combines TRBV20-1 with TRBJ2-1, with TRBD1 matching 10 bases. The trim removed 6 bases at V and 6 bases at J, leaving 11 bases unmatched. The germline V gene encodes CDR1 DFQATT and CDR2 SNEGSKA (reference sequence). The CDR3 length is 15 residues. This CDR3 is CSATSGDRGGNEQFF. The CDR3 DNA sequence: TGCAGTGCCACAAGTGGGGACAGGGGCGGCAATGAGCAGTTCTTC.

This clonotype came up a few times. The CDR3: CSASLASRGAEQFF. The DNA for the CDR3 is TGCAGTGCTAGTCTAGCTAGCCGGGGAGCTGAGCAGTTCTTC. V and J are TRBV20-1 and TRBJ2-1, with D possibly matching TRBD2 (5 bases). The CDR3 is made up of 14 amino acids. Germline CDR1 DFQATT, CDR2 SNEGSKA (reference sequence). V lost 3 bases and J lost 9, with 18 bases in between.

This clonotype has just a few counts. This sequence joins TRBV12-3 or TRBV12-4 and TRBJ2-2; D is possibly TRBD1 (6 bases). This CDR3 has 15 amino acids. V shed 3 bases and J shed 3 bases, with 11 bases lying between them. CDR3 amino acids: CASSLARGYTGELFF. CDR3 coding DNA: TGTGCCAGCAGTTTGGCCAGGGGCTACACCGGGGAGCTGTTTTTT.

This clonotype was found a few times. The chain employs TRBV19 and TRBJ1-1; maybe TRBD1 (6 bases). Trimming left V 4 bases short and J 4 bases short, with 10 bases between. The CDR3 is 13 amino acids. Germline V gene sequence: CDR1 LNHDA, CDR2 SQIVND (reference sequence). The CDR3 sequence: CASSNRATTEAFF. The CDR3 DNA sequence: TGTGCCAGTAGTAACAGGGCGACCACTGAAGCTTTCTTT. The full variable domain, in which reference TRBV19 and TRBJ1-1 provide the parts outside the CDR3, is DGGITQSPKYLFRKEGQNVTLSCEQNLNHDAMYWYRQDPGQGLRLIYYSQIVNDFQKGDIAEGYSVSREKKESFPLTVTSAQKNPTAFYLCASSNRATTEAFFGQGTRLTVV.

The chain links TRBV12-3 or TRBV12-4 to TRBJ2-1, with TRBD2 matching over 10 bases. This CDR3 is built from 16 residues. The J segment lost 9 bases and the V segment lost 5 bases, leaving 13 bases of the junction unmatched. CDR3 nucleotide sequence: TGTGCCAGCAGTCAACTAGCGGGGCCGCCGTTGGGTGAGCAGTTCTTC. The encoded protein is CASSQLAGPPLGEQFF.

A few counts support this clonotype. The J gene is TRBJ2-1, the V gene TRBV29-1, with TRBD2 as a possible D gene (6 bases). V was shortened by 6 bases and J by 9 bases, with 18 bases between the two germline ends. The CDR3 runs 13 residues. In germline, CDR1 is SQVTM, CDR2 ANQGSEA. The CDR3 bases are TGCAGCGTGGGCGGGGACCGGAGAGGTGAGCAGTTCTTC. Translating it yields CSVGGDRRGEQFF.

At least ten counts were recorded for this clonotype. The V call is TRBV27, the J call TRBJ2-1, with D unclear. Germline-derived CDR1 and CDR2 are MNHEY and SMNVEV (reference sequence). Trimming took 7 bases from V and 5 from J, leaving 6 bases between them. This CDR3 has 11 residues. CDR3 residues: CASTFHNEQFF. The DNA for the CDR3 is TGTGCCAGCACTTTCCACAATGAGCAGTTCTTC.

A few counts support this clonotype. The chain employs TRBV7-2 and TRBJ2-7; D uncertain. Trimming pared 1 base from V and 3 bases from J, leaving 13 bases between. The V gene's germline CDR1 is SGHTA and CDR2 FQGNSA. The CDR3 runs 15 residues. CDR3 in DNA: TGTGCCAGCAGCTTAGGGGTAGCATCGGGCTACGAGCAGTACTTC. Its protein product is CASSLGVASGYEQYF.

The chain carries TRBV29-1 and TRBJ2-7; D remains unclear. Trimming shortened V by 5 bases and J by 1 base, and 6 bases separated the two germline ends. Germline V gene data show CDR1 as SQVTM and CDR2 as ANQGSEA. The length of the CDR3 is 11 residues. CDR3 DNA: TGCAGCGTTTCGGTTTCCTACGAGCAGTACTTC. It encodes CSVSVSYEQYF.

This clonotype showed up many times. This sequence joins TRBV7-8 and TRBJ2-3, with a weak D call TRBD2 (6 bases). The CDR3 runs 19 residues. Trimming took 5 bases from V and 0 from J, leaving 24 bases between them. CDR1 is SGHVS, CDR2 FQNEAQ, per germline. Here the CDR3 reads CASSLGAGNPGSSTDTQYF. The DNA for the CDR3 is TGTGCCAGCAGCCTGGGCGCGGGGAACCCGGGATCTAGCACAGATACGCAGTATTTT. The complete variable domain, with remaining parts taken from reference TRBV7-8 and TRBJ2-3, reads GAGVSQSPRYKVAKRGQDVALRCDPISGHVSLFWYQQALGQGPEFLTYFQNEAQLDKSGLPSDRFFAERPEGSVSTLKIQRTQQEDSAVYLCASSLGAGNPGSSTDTQYFGPGTRLTVL.

This clonotype was seen a few times. The CDR3 is CSARGLAGVGEQFF. In DNA form, the CDR3 reads TGCAGTGCCAGGGGGCTAGCGGGAGTTGGTGAGCAGTTCTTC. The chain links TRBV20-1 to TRBJ2-1; TRBD2 matches at 10 bases. The germline V gene encodes CDR1 DFQATT and CDR2 SNEGSKA (reference sequence). The junction had 11 bases not matched to a gene; V was cut back by 6 bases and J by 9 bases. The CDR3 totals 14 residues.

The table lists this clonotype with many counts. J is TRBJ1-6 and V is TRBV7-9, with D uncertain. The germline V gene encodes CDR1 SEHNR and CDR2 FQNEAQ (reference sequence). CDR3 length: 13 amino acids. Trimming cost V 2 bases and J 10 bases, with 9 bases left between them. The CDR3 region is CASSLFGESPLHF. The CDR3 DNA follows: TGTGCCAGCAGCTTATTCGGGGAGTCACCCCTCCACTTT.

V is TRBV5-1 and J is TRBJ2-7, with D possibly matching TRBD2 (5 bases). Trimming removed 0 bases at V and 3 bases at J, with 13 bases between. Per germline, CDR1 SGHRS and CDR2 YFSETQ. The CDR3 consists of 15 residues. The CDR3 DNA reads as TGCGCCAGCAGCTTGGCCTCGGGAAGGGACTACGAGCAGTACTTC. It is translated as CASSLASGRDYEQYF.

This clonotype was observed a handful of times. V usage is TRBV20-1 and J usage is TRBJ2-3; 10 positions agree with TRBD2. The length of the CDR3 is 15 residues. From germline, CDR1 is DFQATT and CDR2 SNEGSKA (reference sequence). After removal of 1 base from V and 0 bases from J, the junction contained 1 base not matched to a gene. The CDR3 reads CSARGAGGSTDTQYF. The CDR3 bases are TGCAGTGCTAGAGGAGCGGGAGGGAGCACAGATACGCAGTATTTT.